A single sample gave rise to the 10 T cell receptor beta chains below, sequenced in a study of blood T cell repertoires in COVID-19. Only in-frame clones appear in the TCRdb table, and some are missing; sequencing was by immunoSEQ multiplex PCR. Of around 100,000 clones in the sample, more than 70% were seen once. Specimen: peripheral blood. These receptors came from a human donor in a cohort sampled during active COVID-19.

The rearrangement links TRBV11-3 to TRBJ2-5; the match to TRBD2 covers 7 bases. The J segment lost 5 bases and the V segment lost 2 bases, leaving 5 bases of the junction unmatched. CDR3 size: 14 residues. Germline V gives CDR1 SGHNT, CDR2 YENEEA. The CDR3: CASSLHAGVETQYF. CDR3 in DNA: TGTGCCAGCAGCTTACATGCGGGGGTGGAGACCCAGTACTTC.

The rearrangement uses TRBV2 and TRBJ2-2; 8 bases line up with TRBD2. Germline V gene data show CDR1 as SNHLY and CDR2 as FYNNEI. With 8 bases clipped from V and 6 bases from J, the junction kept 11 bases outside the gene matches. The CDR3 spans 15 residues. CDR3 loop: CASSPLRGGSGELFF. Written as DNA, the CDR3 is TGTGCCAGCTCCCCACTCCGCGGGGGGTCCGGGGAGCTGTTTTTT.

The chain combines TRBV4-1 with TRBJ1-4, with D perhaps matching TRBD1 (5 bases). The germline V gene encodes CDR1 MGHRA and CDR2 YSYEKL. V was clipped by 0 bases and J by 8 bases, with 10 bases between them. CDR3 size: 14 residues. As DNA, the CDR3 is TGCGCCAGCAGCCAAGACGGGGGTAGAGAAAAACTGTTTTTT. Translating gives CASSQDGGREKLFF.

The CDR3, as DNA: TGTGCCAGCAGCGGGACCGGGACAGGGGAAGAAAAACTGTTTTTT. This gives the protein CASSGTGTGEEKLFF. The chain joins TRBV13 to TRBJ1-4; 10 bases line up with TRBD1. Trimming cost V 5 bases and J 8 bases; bases outside gene matches: 8. This CDR3 comprises 15 residues. CDR1 is PRHDT, CDR2 FYEKMQ, per germline (reference sequence).

This chain uses TRBV19 with TRBJ2-6, with a weak D call TRBD1 (5 bases). Germline-derived CDR1 and CDR2 are LNHDA and SQIVND (reference sequence). There are 14 residues in the CDR3. Trimming pared 5 bases from V and 2 bases from J, leaving 7 bases between. Here the CDR3 reads CASSPQAGANVLTF. The CDR3 region has the DNA TGTGCCAGTAGTCCACAGGCTGGGGCCAACGTCCTGACTTTC.

This chain connects TRBV6-6 to TRBJ2-5; no firm D call. Germline CDR1 MNHNY, CDR2 SVGAGI (reference sequence). The CDR3 covers 12 residues. V lost 3 bases and J 5 bases, leaving 7 bases between the germline ends. CDR3 protein: CASSYGRETQYF. Here the CDR3 DNA reads TGTGCCAGCAGTTATGGTCGGGAGACCCAGTACTTC.

The chain joins TRBV27 to TRBJ2-3, with D unclear. With 8 bases removed from V and 4 bases from J, the gap between germline ends came to 22 bases. This CDR3 contains 16 residues. In germline, CDR1 is MNHEY, CDR2 SMNVEV (reference sequence). The CDR3 DNA reads TGTGCCAGCCGTCTTGGGCGCGTGGGCCTCCCAGATACGCAGTATTTT. Its translation is CASRLGRVGLPDTQYF.

The gene calls are TRBV9 and TRBJ2-3; D might be TRBD2 (6 bases). CDR3 length: 16 amino acids. The germline V and J ends were trimmed by 0 bases and 2 bases, with 13 bases remaining between them. Germline V gene sequence: CDR1 SGDLS, CDR2 YYNGEE. CDR3 DNA sequence: TGTGCCAGCAGCGTAGCTCCGGGACTGCACACAGATACGCAGTATTTT. It is translated as CASSVAPGLHTDTQYF. The complete variable domain, with remaining parts taken from reference TRBV9 and TRBJ2-3, reads DSGVTQTPKHLITATGQRVTLRCSPRSGDLSVYWYQQSLDQGLQFLIQYYNGEERAKGNILERFSAQQFPDLHSELNLSSLELGDSALYFCASSVAPGLHTDTQYFGPGTRLTVL.

V and J are TRBV28 and TRBJ2-3; D remains ambiguous. CDR3 size: 13 residues. Trimming left V 5 bases short and J 7 bases short, with 13 bases between. Germline CDR1 and CDR2: MDHEN and SYDVKM. CDR3: CASSLPRANTQYF. CDR3 DNA: TGTGCCAGCAGTCTCCCCCGCGCGAATACGCAGTATTTT.

This clone was observed once. This CDR3 reads CSASTGRQSYEQYF. The CDR3 DNA reads as TGCAGTGCTAGTACGGGGAGGCAGTCCTACGAGCAGTACTTC. This chain links TRBV20-1 with TRBJ2-7; maybe TRBD2 (6 bases). Germline-derived CDR1 and CDR2 are DFQATT and SNEGSKA (reference sequence). V shed 3 bases and J shed 1 base, with 13 bases lying between them. This CDR3 has 14 amino acids.